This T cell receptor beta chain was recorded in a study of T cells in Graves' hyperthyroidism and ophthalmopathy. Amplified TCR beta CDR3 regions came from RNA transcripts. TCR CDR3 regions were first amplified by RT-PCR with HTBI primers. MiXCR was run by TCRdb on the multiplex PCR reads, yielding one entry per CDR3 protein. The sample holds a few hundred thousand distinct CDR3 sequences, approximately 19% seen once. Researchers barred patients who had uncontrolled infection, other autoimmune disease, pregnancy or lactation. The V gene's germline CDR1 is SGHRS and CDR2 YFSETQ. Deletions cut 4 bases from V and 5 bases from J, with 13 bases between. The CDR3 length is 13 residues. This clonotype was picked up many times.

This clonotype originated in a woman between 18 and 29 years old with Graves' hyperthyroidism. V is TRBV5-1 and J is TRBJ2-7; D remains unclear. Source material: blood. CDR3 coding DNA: TGCGCCAGCAGCCTGAACATCGGTGACGAGCAGTACTTC. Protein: CASSLNIGDEQYF.